A single sample is the source of the 20 T cell receptor beta chains below, sequenced in a study of spatial heterogeneity in lung cancer. The study's findings and limits: Counts of expanded intratumoral alpha and beta TCRs tracked tumor mutation counts.

One entry per CDR3 protein, called by TCRdb with MiXCR from the 5' RACE reads. There are approximately 6,800 distinct CDR3 sequences in the sample; roughly an eighth occur only once, and about 9.4% lies in the top ten. Which antigens these TCRs recognize remains unknown. The time point: sample taken at primary tumor resection. The material was lung tumor tissue, obtained at surgery. The receptors were sampled from a male donor with early-stage non-small cell lung cancer.

As concerns this clonotype: For a library built for alpha chains, this beta chain is a stray read; little rests on its size. The chain couples TRBV4-1 to TRBJ2-1; TRBD2 agrees at 10 bases. The CDR3 loop spans 18 amino acids. Germline V lookup: CDR1 MGHRA, CDR2 YSYEKL. V was clipped by 0 bases and J by 7 bases; unmatched bases: 12. CDR3: CASSQEGGASGSRNEQFF. In DNA form, the CDR3 reads TGCGCCAGCAGCCAAGAGGGTGGGGCTAGCGGGAGTCGAAATGAGCAGTTCTTC.

This clonotype rates as medium-sized. In a library made to pick up alpha chains, this beta chain is a stray read with a size that means little. The chain recombines TRBV7-9 with TRBJ1-3, with 7 bases lining up with TRBD1. The CDR3 sequence is 15 residues long. Germline CDR1 and CDR2: SEHNR and FQNEAQ (reference sequence). V lost 11 bases to trimming and J lost 0 bases; unmatched junction nucleotides: 10. The CDR3 DNA follows: TGTGCCGGGGCGACAGGGACCTCCTCTGGAAACACCATATATTTT. Its translation is CAGATGTSSGNTIYF.

By its share, this clonotype is large. Found in a library prepared for alpha chains, this beta chain is an off-target read, and its abundance has little meaning. The rearrangement uses TRBV10-3 and TRBJ1-1; D call uncertain. This CDR3 contains 14 residues. Per the germline V gene, CDR1 is ENHRY and CDR2 is SYGVKD. The V end lost 5 bases, the J end lost 4 bases, and 14 bases lay between the germline ends. CDR3 coding DNA: TGTGCCATCAGTAAGGAGGGAGGGAGCACTGAAGCTTTCTTT. Its protein is CAISKEGGSTEAFF.

This clonotype was seen many times. A library made for alpha chains picked up this beta chain off target, so its size means little. The V call is TRBV18, the J call TRBJ1-5, with 8 bases identical to TRBD1. V shed 4 bases, J shed 1 base, and the junction held 9 bases outside the gene matches. The CDR3 consists of 17 residues. The germline gives CDR1 KGHSH, CDR2 LQKENI. CDR3 sequence reads: CASSLGQGGVSNQPQHF. CDR3 bases: TGTGCCAGCTCACTCGGACAGGGCGGGGTCAGCAATCAGCCCCAGCATTTT. Combining the CDR3 with reference TRBV18 and TRBJ1-5 gives the whole variable domain NAGVMQNPRHLVRRRGQEARLRCSPMKGHSHVYWYRQLPEEGLKFMVYLQKENIIDESGMPKERFSAEFPKEGPSILRIQQVVRGDSAAYFCASSLGQGGVSNQPQHFGDGTRLSIL.

This clonotype is labeled as medium-sized. Since it is a stray read in a library aimed at alpha chains, this beta chain has a size that is not meaningful. The gene calls are TRBV20-1 and TRBJ2-3, with TRBD2 identical over 10 bases. The trim removed 6 bases at V and 1 base at J, leaving 19 bases unmatched. The CDR3 contains 19 residues. The germline V gene encodes CDR1 DFQATT and CDR2 SNEGSKA (reference sequence). CDR3 region: CSATLPLAGVFDGTDTQYF. The CDR3 DNA is TGCAGTGCCACCCTTCCCCTAGCGGGAGTATTTGATGGCACAGATACGCAGTATTTT.

Comments on this clonotype: The library was designed around alpha chains, so this beta chain is a stray read whose abundance carries little weight. V is TRBV10-2 and J is TRBJ2-7; possible D gene TRBD2, 6 bases. The CDR3 totals 12 residues. Germline lookup yields CDR1 WSHSY and CDR2 SAAADI. Trimming took 8 bases from V and 7 from J, leaving 15 bases between them. The CDR3 loop reads CASCHPAGEQYF. For the CDR3, the DNA is TGCGCCAGCTGCCATCCCGCGGGGGAGCAGTACTTC.

By sample share, this clonotype is medium-sized (0.01 to 0.1%). Found in a library prepared for alpha chains, this beta chain is an off-target read, and its abundance has little meaning. This chain uses TRBV27 with TRBJ2-2; D remains unclear. Germline V lookup: CDR1 MNHEY, CDR2 SMNVEV (reference sequence). V was pared by 3 bases and J by 8 bases, with 7 bases between. This CDR3 has 12 residues. CDR3 sequence: CASSFARGELFF. Written as DNA, the CDR3 is TGTGCCAGCAGTTTCGCGCGGGGGGAGCTGTTTTTT.

A note on this clonotype: This beta chain is an off-target read within a library intended for alpha chains, so its frequency means little. CDR3 protein: CASIPRYNEQFF. DNA of the CDR3: TGTGCCAGCATCCCCAGGTACAATGAGCAGTTCTTC. This chain uses TRBV2 with TRBJ2-1, with D unresolved. Trimming shortened V by 7 bases and J by 4 bases, and 8 bases separated the two germline ends. This CDR3 has 12 residues. Germline-derived CDR1 and CDR2 are SNHLY and FYNNEI.

The table lists this clonotype with a count of one. Since the library was made to target alpha chains, this beta chain is a stray read and its abundance is not meaningful. The chain recombines TRBV6-6 with TRBJ2-3; D gene uncertain. Germline V gives CDR1 MNHNY, CDR2 SVGAGI (reference sequence). The V end was cut by 4 bases, the J end by 0 bases, with 5 bases between. This CDR3 comprises 13 residues. The CDR3 spells CASSFDSTDTQYF. In DNA, the CDR3 is TGTGCCAGCAGTTTCGATAGCACAGATACGCAGTATTTT.

This clonotype was detected a few times. With the library built for alpha chains, this beta chain is off target and its frequency is not meaningful. The V and J genes are TRBV12-3 or TRBV12-4 and TRBJ2-7, with 7 bases identical to TRBD1. J was trimmed by 1 base and V by 4 bases; bases with no gene match: 7. CDR3 size: 15 residues. CDR3 sequence (DNA): TGTGCCAGCAGTTACGGAAGCAGGGGGTCCTACGAGCAGTACTTC. It yields the protein CASSYGSRGSYEQYF.

Concerning this clonotype: Little can be read into the size of this beta chain, an off-target read in a library designed for alpha chains. V usage is TRBV20-1 and J usage is TRBJ2-5; 7 bases are shared with TRBD2. Germline V gives CDR1 DFQATT, CDR2 SNEGSKA (reference sequence). Unmatched junction bases numbered 5, after V lost 0 bases and J lost 1 base. The length of the CDR3 is 15 residues. CDR3 region: CSAREPGLTQETQYF. CDR3 DNA sequence: TGCAGTGCTAGAGAGCCGGGACTAACCCAAGAGACCCAGTACTTC.

This clonotype is medium-sized within its sample. With the library built for alpha chains, this beta chain is off target and its frequency is not meaningful. The V call is TRBV12-3 or TRBV12-4, the J call TRBJ2-1, with D perhaps TRBD2 (6 bases). The CDR3 has 14 residues. With 4 bases removed from V and 8 bases from J, the gap between germline ends came to 15 bases. CDR3: CASSSSLGTHEQFF. In nucleotides, the CDR3 is TGTGCCAGCAGTTCCTCTTTAGGGACTCATGAGCAGTTCTTC.

This clonotype was counted at least ten times. For a library built for alpha chains, this beta chain is a stray read; little rests on its size. V is TRBV10-2 and J is TRBJ1-2; tentative D call: TRBD1 (5 bases). V lost 2 bases to trimming and J lost 4 bases, with 8 bases between them. CDR1 is WSHSY and CDR2 is SAAADI in the germline V gene. CDR3 length: 13 residues. CDR3 nucleotide sequence: TGCGCCAGCAGTGAGAGGGGAACCTATGGCTACACCTTC. As protein: CASSERGTYGYTF.

This clonotype is classed as medium-sized. The library was prepared for alpha chains; this beta chain is a stray read, so its frequency means little. This chain connects TRBV6-5 to TRBJ1-1; D gene uncertain. This CDR3 is 14 amino acids long. Deletions cut 6 bases from V and 4 bases from J, with 15 bases between. Per germline, CDR1 MNHEY and CDR2 SVGAGI. CDR3 loop: CASRELELGTEAFF. The CDR3 nucleotides are TGTGCCAGCAGGGAATTAGAGCTAGGCACTGAAGCTTTCTTT.

This clonotype was counted between two and nine times. With the library built for alpha chains, this beta chain is off target and its frequency is not meaningful. The rearrangement joins TRBV20-1 to TRBJ1-2, with D unresolved. The CDR3 contains 10 residues. V was pared by 2 bases and J by 2 bases, with 0 bases between. CDR1 and CDR2 (germline): DFQATT, SNEGSKA (reference sequence). CDR3 residues: CSARNYGYTF. CDR3 in DNA: TGCAGTGCTAGAAACTATGGCTACACCTTC.

This clonotype showed up just a few times. This beta chain is off target for a library built for alpha chains, so its abundance means little. The chain has TRBV20-1 and TRBJ1-1; perhaps TRBD1 as D (5 bases). The germline V gene encodes CDR1 DFQATT and CDR2 SNEGSKA (reference sequence). The length of the CDR3 is 13 residues. V was cut by 3 bases and J by 2 bases, with 10 bases left in between. The CDR3 reads CSASIQVNTEAFF. CDR3 DNA: TGCAGTGCTAGCATACAGGTTAACACTGAAGCTTTCTTT.

Regarding this clonotype: This beta chain appears as a stray read in a library generated for alpha chains; its size is not informative. The chain is built from TRBV20-1 and TRBJ2-7, with 12 positions matching TRBD2. Germline CDR1 and CDR2: DFQATT and SNEGSKA (reference sequence). This CDR3 has 15 amino acids. J was trimmed by 9 bases and V by 5 bases; bases with no gene match: 14. The CDR3 region is CSASPATSGSLGQYF. The CDR3 DNA reads as TGCAGTGCTTCCCCGGCGACTAGCGGGAGTTTGGGGCAGTACTTC.

This clonotype was counted ten times or more. The size of this beta chain means little, since it is a stray read in a library made for alpha chains. V gene TRBV18 combines with J gene TRBJ1-2; D may be TRBD1 (5 bases). The CDR3 has 14 residues. Germline values: CDR1 KGHSH, CDR2 LQKENI. Trimming removed 4 bases from V and 0 bases from J, with 9 bases in between. CDR3 sequence: CASSRGGPNYGYTF. The CDR3 DNA reads as TGTGCCAGCTCACGCGGGGGACCTAACTATGGCTACACCTTC. The complete variable domain, with remaining parts taken from reference TRBV18 and TRBJ1-2, reads NAGVMQNPRHLVRRRGQEARLRCSPMKGHSHVYWYRQLPEEGLKFMVYLQKENIIDESGMPKERFSAEFPKEGPSILRIQQVVRGDSAAYFCASSRGGPNYGYTFGSGTRLTVV.

This clonotype was counted a few times. Within a library made for alpha chains, this beta chain is off target, and its count is uninformative. This chain joins TRBV6-6 and TRBJ1-2; unclear D gene. V was pared by 8 bases and J by 0 bases, with 10 bases between. CDR1 and CDR2 (germline): MNHNY, SVGAGI (reference sequence). There are 13 residues in the CDR3. The CDR3, as DNA: TGTGCCAGCTCGGACGGAACTAACTATGGCTACACCTTC. This codes for CASSDGTNYGYTF.

The sample holds many counts of this clonotype. This beta chain appears as a stray read in a library generated for alpha chains; its size is not informative. The chain employs TRBV2 and TRBJ2-1, with a tentative D call TRBD2 (5 bases). This CDR3 spans 15 amino acids. Germline loops: CDR1 SNHLY, CDR2 FYNNEI. V dropped 10 bases and J dropped 5 bases, with 21 bases sitting between them. CDR3 amino acids: CATGQDSMGNNEQFF. CDR3 nucleotide sequence: TGTGCCACCGGCCAGGACTCCATGGGGAACAATGAGCAGTTCTTC.